The 27 T cell receptor beta chains presented below share a single source sample, sequenced in a study of vaccination and CD4 T cells after COVID-19. CD4+ T cells that had been cultured provided DNA sequenced with the Oncomine TCR Beta short-read assay. Via MiXCR, TCRdb re-called the PCR reads, giving one row per CDR3 protein. The data show some 8,400 distinct CDR3 sequences, about 61% seen once. Stated treatment: approximately 10-day PBMC culture with coronavirus spike peptide pools or control peptides (ViraFEST assay). Which antigens these TCRs recognize remains unknown. The sample comprised CD4+ T cells from blood, cultured in vitro. The receptors were gathered from a human donor who had recovered from COVID-19.

The V gene is TRBV10-3, the J gene TRBJ1-6, with a weak D call TRBD1 (6 bases). Germline CDR1 and CDR2: ENHRY and SYGVKD. CDR3 length: 17 amino acids. V was shortened by 0 bases and J by 10 bases, with 19 bases between the two germline ends. The CDR3 DNA is TGTGCCATCAGTGAGTCGAAGGTCGGCAGGGGAGACTCACCCCTCCACTTT. Its translation is CAISESKVGRGDSPLHF.

There are a few counts of this clonotype. This chain connects TRBV6-1 to TRBJ2-3; the match to TRBD2 covers 9 bases. V trimming: 2 bases; J trimming: 5 bases; junction bases outside the gene matches: 17. This CDR3 is 19 amino acids long. CDR1 and CDR2 from the germline V gene are MNHNS and SASEGT. The CDR3: CASSESASNSGRRLDTQYF. CDR3 DNA: TGTGCCAGCAGTGAAAGCGCCTCGAATAGCGGGAGAAGGTTAGATACGCAGTATTTT.

The rearrangement joins TRBV6-5 to TRBJ1-5; the D gene is possibly TRBD1 (5 bases). The CDR3 is made up of 14 amino acids. Germline V gene lookup returns CDR1 MNHEY and CDR2 SVGAGI. The V end was cut by 4 bases, the J end by 1 base, with 8 bases between. The CDR3 here is CASSSQASNQPQHF. CDR3 in DNA: TGTGCCAGCAGTTCACAGGCGAGCAATCAGCCCCAGCATTTT.

The V and J genes are TRBV2 and TRBJ1-5; D perhaps matches TRBD1 (5 bases). From germline, CDR1 is SNHLY and CDR2 FYNNEI. The germline V and J ends were trimmed by 7 bases and 5 bases, with 12 bases remaining between them. The CDR3 extends over 13 amino acids. As DNA, the CDR3 is TGTGCCAGCACCAGAGTCAGGGATCAGCCCCAGCATTTT. Protein product: CASTRVRDQPQHF.

J is TRBJ2-2 and V is TRBV6-4; D unclear. CDR1 is MRHNA and CDR2 is SNTAGT in the germline V gene. The CDR3 runs 14 residues. Trimming left V 4 bases short and J 1 base short, with 7 bases between. The chain's CDR3 is CASSAEVNTGELFF. Written as DNA, the CDR3 is TGTGCCAGCAGTGCAGAGGTGAACACCGGGGAGCTGTTTTTT.

The chain combines TRBV5-4 with TRBJ2-7; 11 bases align to TRBD1. V lost 4 bases, J lost 3 bases, and 3 bases stayed unmatched. The CDR3 sequence is 14 residues long. Germline lookup yields CDR1 SGHNT and CDR2 YYREEE (reference sequence). Here the CDR3 reads CASSPGTGGYEQYF. CDR3 DNA: TGTGCCAGCAGCCCCGGGACAGGGGGCTACGAGCAGTACTTC.

The gene calls are TRBV20-1 and TRBJ2-3; the match to TRBD1 covers 9 bases. Germline V lookup: CDR1 DFQATT, CDR2 SNEGSKA (reference sequence). V lost 6 bases and J lost 2; bases outside the gene matches: 9. This CDR3 is 15 amino acids long. CDR3 loop: CSAHPGQGYTDTQYF. DNA for the CDR3: TGCAGTGCACACCCGGGACAGGGATACACAGATACGCAGTATTTT.

In regard to this clonotype: One end of the junction fails to match germline, which may point to a read error. The V and J genes are TRBV6-1 and TRBJ2-7, with D unclear. CDR1 and CDR2 from the germline V gene are MNHNS and SASEGT. The CDR3 is 13 residues long. In DNA, the CDR3 is TGTGCCATCAGTGAAGGTTTGGAAGCCGAGCAGTACTTC. Its protein product is CAISEGLEAEQYF.

This sequence joins TRBV18 and TRBJ1-5, with D unclear. The V end lost 0 bases, the J end lost 0 bases, and 9 bases lay between the germline ends. Germline assignment: CDR1 KGHSH and CDR2 LQKENI. The CDR3 has 16 amino acids. The CDR3 DNA is TGTGCCAGCTCACCACCCTCAACCTCTAGCAATCAGCCCCAGCATTTT. Its translation: CASSPPSTSSNQPQHF.

The genes are TRBV6-1 and TRBJ1-4; D call uncertain. Germline assignment: CDR1 MNHNS and CDR2 SASEGT. The CDR3 sequence is 16 residues long. Trimming took off 0 bases at V and 3 bases at J, with 11 bases between the two ends. Here the CDR3 DNA reads TGTGCCAGCAGTGAAGCATTCGGTTTGGCTAATGAAAAACTGTTTTTT. This codes for CASSEAFGLANEKLFF.

This chain joins TRBV2 and TRBJ2-5; tentatively, D is TRBD2 (6 bases). This CDR3 is 14 amino acids long. CDR1 is SNHLY, CDR2 FYNNEI, per germline. Trimming cost V 7 bases and J 2 bases, with 14 bases left between them. The CDR3 DNA reads TGTGCCAGCAAGGGGACTCTCCTTCAAGAGACCCAGTACTTC. Amino acid sequence: CASKGTLLQETQYF.

The genes are TRBV6-1 and TRBJ1-1; tentatively, D is TRBD1 (6 bases). The CDR3 runs to 13 residues. Trimming took off 7 bases at V and 0 bases at J, with 9 bases between the two ends. CDR1 MNHNS and CDR2 SASEGT come from the germline V gene. The CDR3: CASKGTLNTEAFF. The CDR3 region has the DNA TGTGCCAGCAAGGGGACATTGAACACTGAAGCTTTCTTT.

The chain has TRBV5-1 and TRBJ2-5, with a tentative D call TRBD2 (6 bases). Per germline, CDR1 SGHRS and CDR2 YFSETQ. This CDR3 region has 16 residues. Trimming pared 0 bases from V and 2 bases from J, leaving 14 bases between. This CDR3 reads CASSLGGALAQETQYF. DNA for the CDR3: TGCGCCAGCAGCTTGGGCGGGGCCCTAGCACAAGAGACCCAGTACTTC.

This clonotype was found a few times. The rearrangement joins TRBV6-1 to TRBJ2-3; no firm D call. Germline loops: CDR1 MNHNS, CDR2 SASEGT. V lost 0 bases, J lost 2 bases, and 6 bases lay in between. This CDR3 comprises 14 residues. The CDR3 here is CASSEARTTDTQYF. The CDR3, as DNA: TGTGCCAGCAGTGAAGCGAGGACCACAGATACGCAGTATTTT.

V gene TRBV24-1 combines with J gene TRBJ1-2; D may be TRBD1 (6 bases). The CDR3 length is 13 residues. Germline V gives CDR1 KGHDR, CDR2 SFDVKD. Trimming removed 6 bases from V and 8 bases from J, with 15 bases in between. CDR3 in DNA: TGTGCCACCAGTCCCACAGGGTCCCGGGGCTACACCTTC. Its protein is CATSPTGSRGYTF.

The chain links TRBV19 to TRBJ1-5, with a weak D call TRBD1 (6 bases). Trimming took off 7 bases at V and 2 bases at J, with 15 bases between the two ends. This CDR3 has 15 residues. The V gene's germline CDR1 is LNHDA and CDR2 SQIVND (reference sequence). CDR3 region: CASTPRGIRNQPQHF. CDR3 coding DNA: TGTGCCAGTACCCCGAGGGGGATCCGCAATCAGCCCCAGCATTTT.

The chain employs TRBV19 and TRBJ1-2; D remains unclear. The CDR3 loop spans 15 amino acids. V was pared by 6 bases and J by 7 bases, with 21 bases between. Germline V lookup: CDR1 LNHDA, CDR2 SQIVND (reference sequence). This CDR3 reads CASSQVGDSLGGYTF. Here the CDR3 DNA reads TGTGCCAGTAGCCAAGTCGGGGATTCCTTAGGTGGCTACACCTTC.

CDR3 region: CASSSEAGATGVGYTF. CDR3 DNA sequence: TGTGCCAGCAGTTCCGAAGCGGGGGCGACAGGGGTTGGCTACACCTTC. This chain uses TRBV28 with TRBJ1-2, with 8 bases aligning to TRBD1. With 4 bases clipped from V and 7 bases from J, the junction kept 14 bases outside the gene matches. Germline V gives CDR1 MDHEN, CDR2 SYDVKM. The CDR3 totals 16 residues.

The chain uses TRBV20-1 and TRBJ2-3, with 10 bases matching TRBD2. The CDR3 covers 16 residues. Germline V gene lookup returns CDR1 DFQATT and CDR2 SNEGSKA (reference sequence). V trimming: 4 bases; J trimming: 5 bases; junction bases outside the gene matches: 12. CDR3 nucleotides: TGCAGTGCTACCCGCGGAAGCGGGAGGGCCGGAGATACGCAGTATTTT. Amino acids: CSATRGSGRAGDTQYF.

This clonotype appeared a few times. The rearrangement joins TRBV20-1 to TRBJ2-3; D may be TRBD1 (5 bases). Germline lookup yields CDR1 DFQATT and CDR2 SNEGSKA (reference sequence). V was clipped by 3 bases and J by 7 bases, with 11 bases between them. This CDR3 comprises 12 residues. The CDR3 here is CSASPGLNTQYF. The DNA of the CDR3 is TGCAGTGCTAGTCCAGGGTTGAATACGCAGTATTTT.

This chain links TRBV10-3 with TRBJ2-1, with TRBD2 matching over 8 bases. Germline values: CDR1 ENHRY, CDR2 SYGVKD. CDR3 length: 15 amino acids. J was trimmed by 5 bases and V by 6 bases; bases with no gene match: 9. CDR3 in DNA: TGTGCCATCAGGGGACCGCTACTAGCGGACAATGAGCAGTTCTTC. Its protein product is CAIRGPLLADNEQFF.

This chain uses TRBV5-1 with TRBJ1-6; D is undetermined. Germline CDR1 is SGHRS and CDR2 is YFSETQ. The CDR3 consists of 13 residues. V lost 2 bases to trimming and J lost 7 bases, with 7 bases between them. In DNA, the CDR3 is TGCGCCAGCAGCTTCTTAATGAATTCACCCCTCCACTTT. Translation gives CASSFLMNSPLHF. Full variable domain (rest looked up from reference TRBV5-1 and TRBJ1-6): KAGVTQTPRYLIKTRGQQVTLSCSPISGHRSVSWYQQTPGQGLQFLFEYFSETQRNKGNFPGRFSGRQFSNSRSEMNVSTLELGDSALYLCASSFLMNSPLHFGNGTRLTVT.

The chain recombines TRBV6-1 with TRBJ2-7; D is uncertain. The V gene lost 6 bases and the J gene lost 0 bases, with 18 bases spanning the gap. There are 16 residues in the CDR3. Germline V gives CDR1 MNHNS, CDR2 SASEGT. CDR3 loop: CASSARRVLGSYEQYF. The CDR3 DNA sequence: TGTGCCAGCAGCGCCAGGAGAGTTCTGGGCTCCTACGAGCAGTACTTC.

The rearrangement uses TRBV12-3 or TRBV12-4 and TRBJ1-5; 8 bases are shared with TRBD1. V was pared by 5 bases and J by 5 bases, with 8 bases of the junction left unmatched. This CDR3 comprises 15 residues. CDR3 DNA sequence: TGTGCCAGCAGTGCCGGGACAGGCAAATATCAGCCCCAGCATTTT. Translation: CASSAGTGKYQPQHF.

This clonotype has just a few counts. The CDR3 here is CSARINTTYGYTF. The CDR3 DNA sequence: TGCAGTGCTAGAATTAACACTACCTATGGCTACACCTTC. This chain connects TRBV20-1 to TRBJ1-2; D remains ambiguous. The CDR3 contains 13 residues. CDR1 is DFQATT, CDR2 SNEGSKA, per germline (reference sequence). Trimming stripped 2 bases from V and 4 bases from J, with 11 bases between.

This chain uses TRBV24-1 with TRBJ2-1; TRBD2 matches 9 bases. CDR1 and CDR2 (germline): KGHDR, SFDVKD. The junction had 5 bases not matched to a gene; V was cut back by 6 bases and J by 9 bases. This CDR3 region has 13 residues. The CDR3 DNA reads as TGTGCCACCAGTTCGGGCGGGAGGGGTGAGCAGTTCTTC. Translated: CATSSGGRGEQFF.

The chain combines TRBV6-5 with TRBJ2-1, with TRBD2 identical over 8 bases. This CDR3 comprises 16 residues. Germline V CDR1 and CDR2: MNHEY, SVGAGI. With V trimmed by 4 bases and J by 7 bases, 12 bases remained unmatched. CDR3 nucleotide sequence: TGTGCCAGCAGTTCCCTAGCGGGTCGGGGGGGAAATGAGCAGTTCTTC. This translates into CASSSLAGRGGNEQFF.